This TCR beta chain stems from a study of blood T cell repertoires in COVID-19. The assay was immunoSEQ multiplex PCR, and TCRdb's table has in-frame clones only and misses some. The table includes approximately 670,000 clones, 90% detected once. The CDR3 sequence is 13 residues long. V shed 5 bases and J shed 7 bases, with 12 bases lying between them. Germline-derived CDR1 and CDR2 are LNHDA and SQIVND (reference sequence). Sequenced: peripheral blood. This chain joins TRBV19 and TRBJ1-5; D remains ambiguous. The source is a woman in her late teens or twenties with acute or convalescent COVID-19. Here the CDR3 DNA reads TGTGCCAGTAGTTCCGAGGCTGGGCAGCCCCAGCATTTT. Protein sequence: CASSSEAGQPQHF.